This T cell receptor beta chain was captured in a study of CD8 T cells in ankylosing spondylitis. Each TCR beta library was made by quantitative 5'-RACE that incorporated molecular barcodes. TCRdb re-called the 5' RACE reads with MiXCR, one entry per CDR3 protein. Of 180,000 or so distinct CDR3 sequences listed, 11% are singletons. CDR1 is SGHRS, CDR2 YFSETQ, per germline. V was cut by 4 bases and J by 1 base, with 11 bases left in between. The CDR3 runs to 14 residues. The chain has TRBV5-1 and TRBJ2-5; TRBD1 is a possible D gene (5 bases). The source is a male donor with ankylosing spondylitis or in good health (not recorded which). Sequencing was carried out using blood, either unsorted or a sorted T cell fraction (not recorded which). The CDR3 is CASSPGQLQETQYF. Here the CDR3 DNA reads TGCGCCAGCAGCCCCGGACAACTCCAAGAGACCCAGTACTTC.